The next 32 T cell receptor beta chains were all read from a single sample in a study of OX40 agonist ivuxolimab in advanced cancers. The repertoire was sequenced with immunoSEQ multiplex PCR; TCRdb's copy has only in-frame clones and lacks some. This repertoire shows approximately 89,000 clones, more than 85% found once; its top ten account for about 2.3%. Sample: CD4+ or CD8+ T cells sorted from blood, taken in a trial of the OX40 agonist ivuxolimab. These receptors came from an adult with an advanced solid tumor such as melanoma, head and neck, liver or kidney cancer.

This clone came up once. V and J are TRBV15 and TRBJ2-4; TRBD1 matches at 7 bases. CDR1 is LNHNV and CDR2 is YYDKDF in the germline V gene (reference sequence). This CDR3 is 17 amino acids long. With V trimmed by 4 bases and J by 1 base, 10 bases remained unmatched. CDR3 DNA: TGTGCCACCAGCATTAGGACAGGAACTGAGGCCAAAAACATTCAGTACTTC. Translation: CATSIRTGTEAKNIQYF.

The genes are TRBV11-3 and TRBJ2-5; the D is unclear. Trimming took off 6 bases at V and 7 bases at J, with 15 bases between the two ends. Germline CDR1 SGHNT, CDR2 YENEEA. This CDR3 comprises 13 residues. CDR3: CASSSTTIGTQYF. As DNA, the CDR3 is TGTGCCAGCAGTTCAACCACAATCGGGACCCAGTACTTC. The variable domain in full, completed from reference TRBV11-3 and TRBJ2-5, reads EAGVVQSPRYKIIEKKQPVAFWCNPISGHNTLYWYLQNLGQGPELLIRYENEEAVDDSQLPKDRFSAERLKGVDSTLKIQPAELGDSAVYLCASSSTTIGTQYFGPGTRLLVL.

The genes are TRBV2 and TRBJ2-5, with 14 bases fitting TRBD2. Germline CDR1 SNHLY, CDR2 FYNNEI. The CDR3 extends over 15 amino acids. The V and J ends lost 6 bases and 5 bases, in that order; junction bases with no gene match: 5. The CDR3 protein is CASRRGTSGSETQYF. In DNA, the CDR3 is TGTGCCAGCAGAAGAGGGACTAGCGGGAGCGAGACCCAGTACTTC.

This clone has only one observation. The DNA of the CDR3 is TGTGCCAGCAGCCAAGATCTGGCCAGCGGGGGCACAGATACGCAGTATTTT. Translated, it gives CASSQDLASGGTDTQYF. The gene calls are TRBV4-2 and TRBJ2-3; 7 bases match TRBD2. Germline assignment: CDR1 LGHNA and CDR2 YNFKEQ. The V segment lost 0 bases and the J segment 1 base; nucleotides outside the gene matches: 7. CDR3 length: 17 amino acids.

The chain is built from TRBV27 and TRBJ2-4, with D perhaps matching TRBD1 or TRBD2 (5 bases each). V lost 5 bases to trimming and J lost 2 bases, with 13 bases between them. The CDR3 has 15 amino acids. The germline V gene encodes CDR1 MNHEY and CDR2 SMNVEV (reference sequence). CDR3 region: CASSTEGFSKNIQYF. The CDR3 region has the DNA TGTGCCAGCAGTACAGAGGGGTTCTCCAAAAACATTCAGTACTTC.

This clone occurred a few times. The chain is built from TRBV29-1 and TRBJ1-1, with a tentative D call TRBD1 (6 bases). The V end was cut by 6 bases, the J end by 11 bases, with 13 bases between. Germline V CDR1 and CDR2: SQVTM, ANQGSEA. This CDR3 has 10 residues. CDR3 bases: TGCAGCGTGGAAACAGGGAACGCTTTCTTT. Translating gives CSVETGNAFF.

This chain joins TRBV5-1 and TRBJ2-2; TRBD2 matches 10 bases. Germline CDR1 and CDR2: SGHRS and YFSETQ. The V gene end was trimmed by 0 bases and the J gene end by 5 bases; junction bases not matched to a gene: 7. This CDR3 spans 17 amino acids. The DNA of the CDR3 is TGCGCCAGCAGCTTGGTGACGAGCGGGAGGGAGACCGGGGAGCTGTTTTTT. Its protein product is CASSLVTSGRETGELFF.

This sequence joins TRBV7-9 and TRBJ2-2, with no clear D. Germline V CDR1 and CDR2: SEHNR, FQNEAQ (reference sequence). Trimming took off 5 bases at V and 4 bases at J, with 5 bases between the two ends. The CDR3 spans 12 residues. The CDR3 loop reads CASSILTGELFF. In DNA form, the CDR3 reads TGTGCCAGCAGCATTCTCACCGGGGAGCTGTTTTTT.

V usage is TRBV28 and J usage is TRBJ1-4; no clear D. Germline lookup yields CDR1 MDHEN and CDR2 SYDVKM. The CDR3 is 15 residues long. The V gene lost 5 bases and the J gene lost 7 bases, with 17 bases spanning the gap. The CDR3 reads CASSPSRLGFEKLFF. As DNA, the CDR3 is TGTGCCAGCAGTCCCTCGAGACTCGGATTTGAAAAACTGTTTTTT.

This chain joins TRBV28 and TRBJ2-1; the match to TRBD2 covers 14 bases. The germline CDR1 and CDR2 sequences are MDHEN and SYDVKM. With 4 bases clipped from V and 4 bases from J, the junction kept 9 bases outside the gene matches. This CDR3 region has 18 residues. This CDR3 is CASSSPGTSGGPYNEQFF. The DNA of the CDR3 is TGTGCCAGCAGTTCTCCCGGGACTAGCGGGGGACCTTACAATGAGCAGTTCTTC.

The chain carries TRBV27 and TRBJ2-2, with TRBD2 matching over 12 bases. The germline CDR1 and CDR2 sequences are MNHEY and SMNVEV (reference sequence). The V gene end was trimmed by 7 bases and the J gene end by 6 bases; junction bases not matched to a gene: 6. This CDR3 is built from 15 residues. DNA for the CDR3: TGTGCCAGCACCCGACTAGCGGGAGCTCCCGGGGAGCTGTTTTTT. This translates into CASTRLAGAPGELFF.

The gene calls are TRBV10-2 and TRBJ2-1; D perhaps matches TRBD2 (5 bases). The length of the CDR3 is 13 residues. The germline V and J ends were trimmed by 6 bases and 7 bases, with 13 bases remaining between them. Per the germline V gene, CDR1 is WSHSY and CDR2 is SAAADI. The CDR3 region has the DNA TGCGCCAGCAGAGGACCCCCGGGGAATGAGCAGTTCTTC. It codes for CASRGPPGNEQFF.

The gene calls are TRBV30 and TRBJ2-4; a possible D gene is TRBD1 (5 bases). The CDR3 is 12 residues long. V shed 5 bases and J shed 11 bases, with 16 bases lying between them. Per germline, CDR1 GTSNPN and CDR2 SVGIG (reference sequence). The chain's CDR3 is CAWAPLGRVQYF. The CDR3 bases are TGTGCCTGGGCCCCGCTGGGGCGCGTTCAGTACTTC.

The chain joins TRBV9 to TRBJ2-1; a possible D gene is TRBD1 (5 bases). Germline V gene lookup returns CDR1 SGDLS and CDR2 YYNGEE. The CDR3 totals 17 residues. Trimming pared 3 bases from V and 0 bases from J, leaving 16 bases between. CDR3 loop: CASSERLGPSSYNEQFF. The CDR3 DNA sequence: TGTGCCAGCAGCGAGCGCCTGGGGCCGAGCTCCTACAATGAGCAGTTCTTC.

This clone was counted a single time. The CDR3 DNA is TGCGCCAGCAGGAGGTGGGGACAGATCGTAGAGACCCAGTACTTC. Its protein product is CASRRWGQIVETQYF. The rearrangement links TRBV5-1 to TRBJ2-5; 7 bases align to TRBD1. CDR1 is SGHRS, CDR2 YFSETQ, per germline. V dropped 5 bases and J dropped 4; count of bases not matched to a gene: 11. CDR3 length: 15 amino acids. The full variable domain, rest sourced from reference TRBV5-1 and TRBJ2-5, is KAGVTQTPRYLIKTRGQQVTLSCSPISGHRSVSWYQQTPGQGLQFLFEYFSETQRNKGNFPGRFSGRQFSNSRSEMNVSTLELGDSALYLCASRRWGQIVETQYFGPGTRLLVL.

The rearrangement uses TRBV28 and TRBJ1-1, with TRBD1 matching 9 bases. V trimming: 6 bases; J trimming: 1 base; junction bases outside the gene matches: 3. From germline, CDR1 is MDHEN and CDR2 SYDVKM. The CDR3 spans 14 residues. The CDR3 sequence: CASRGQGRNTEAFF. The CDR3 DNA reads TGTGCCAGCAGGGGACAGGGTAGGAACACTGAAGCTTTCTTT.

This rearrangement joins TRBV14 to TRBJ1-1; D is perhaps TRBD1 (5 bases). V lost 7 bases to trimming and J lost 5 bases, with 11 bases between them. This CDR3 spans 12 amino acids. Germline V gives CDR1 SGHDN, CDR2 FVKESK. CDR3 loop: CASNQGGTEAFF. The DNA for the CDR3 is TGTGCCAGCAACCAGGGAGGGACTGAAGCTTTCTTT.

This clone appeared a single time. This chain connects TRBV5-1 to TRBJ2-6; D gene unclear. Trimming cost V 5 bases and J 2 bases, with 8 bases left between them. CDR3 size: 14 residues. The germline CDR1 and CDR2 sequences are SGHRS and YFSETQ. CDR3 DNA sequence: TGCGCCAGCAGGGACGCAGCTGGGGCCAACGTCCTGACTTTC. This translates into CASRDAAGANVLTF.

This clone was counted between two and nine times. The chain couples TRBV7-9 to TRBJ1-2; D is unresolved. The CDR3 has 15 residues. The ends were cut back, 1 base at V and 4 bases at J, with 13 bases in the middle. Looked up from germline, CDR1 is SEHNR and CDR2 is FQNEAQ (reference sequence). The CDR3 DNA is TGTGCCAGCAGCTTAGGGGAGAGGCCCCTCTATGGCTACACCTTC. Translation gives CASSLGERPLYGYTF.

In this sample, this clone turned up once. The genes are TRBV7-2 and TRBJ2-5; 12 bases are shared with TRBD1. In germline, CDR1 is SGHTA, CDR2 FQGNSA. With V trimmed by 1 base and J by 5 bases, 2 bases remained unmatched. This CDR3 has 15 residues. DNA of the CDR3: TGTGCCAGCAGCTTAGGGGGACAGGGGGCTGAGACCCAGTACTTC. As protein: CASSLGGQGAETQYF.

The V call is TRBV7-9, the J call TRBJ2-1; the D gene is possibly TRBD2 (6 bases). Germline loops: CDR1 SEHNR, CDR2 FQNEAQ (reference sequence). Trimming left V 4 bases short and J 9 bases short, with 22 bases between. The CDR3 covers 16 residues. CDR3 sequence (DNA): TGTGCCAGCAGCTCACTGGGGGGTGGACCCGCGGGTGAGCAGTTCTTC. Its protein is CASSSLGGGPAGEQFF.

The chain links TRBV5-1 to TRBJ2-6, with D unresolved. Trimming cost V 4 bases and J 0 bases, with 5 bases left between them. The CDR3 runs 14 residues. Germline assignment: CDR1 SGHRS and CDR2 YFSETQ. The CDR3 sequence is CASSGVSGANVLTF. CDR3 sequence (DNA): TGCGCCAGCAGCGGGGTCTCTGGGGCCAACGTCCTGACTTTC.

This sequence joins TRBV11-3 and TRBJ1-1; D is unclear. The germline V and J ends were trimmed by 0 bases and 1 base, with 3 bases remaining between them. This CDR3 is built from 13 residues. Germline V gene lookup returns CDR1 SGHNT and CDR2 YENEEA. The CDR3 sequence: CASSLEENTEAFF. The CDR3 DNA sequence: TGTGCCAGCAGCTTAGAGGAGAACACTGAAGCTTTCTTT.

CDR3: CASRPDRQDTQYF. The CDR3 DNA follows: TGTGCCAGCAGACCCGACAGGCAAGATACGCAGTATTTT. The chain joins TRBV28 to TRBJ2-3; possibly TRBD1 for D (6 bases). V lost 6 bases and J 5 bases, leaving 12 bases between the germline ends. Germline V gene data show CDR1 as MDHEN and CDR2 as SYDVKM. There are 13 residues in the CDR3.

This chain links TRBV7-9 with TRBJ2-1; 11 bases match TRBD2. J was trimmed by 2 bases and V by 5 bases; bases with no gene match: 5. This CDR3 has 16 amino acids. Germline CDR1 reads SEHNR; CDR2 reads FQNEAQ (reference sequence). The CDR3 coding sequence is TGTGCCAGCAGCCGAGGACTAGCGGGCACCTACAATGAGCAGTTCTTC. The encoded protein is CASSRGLAGTYNEQFF.

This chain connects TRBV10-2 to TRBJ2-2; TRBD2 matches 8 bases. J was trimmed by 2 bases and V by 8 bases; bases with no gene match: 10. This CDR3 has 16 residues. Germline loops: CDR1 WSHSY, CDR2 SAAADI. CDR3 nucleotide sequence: TGCGCCAGCGGGTCCTTAGCGGGACTTAACACCGGGGAGCTGTTTTTT. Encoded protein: CASGSLAGLNTGELFF.

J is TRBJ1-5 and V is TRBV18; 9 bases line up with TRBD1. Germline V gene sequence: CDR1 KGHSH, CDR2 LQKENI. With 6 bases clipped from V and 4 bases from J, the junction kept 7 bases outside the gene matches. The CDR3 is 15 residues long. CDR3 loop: CASSSTGGTNQPQHF. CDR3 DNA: TGTGCCAGCTCGTCTACAGGGGGCACTAATCAGCCCCAGCATTTT.

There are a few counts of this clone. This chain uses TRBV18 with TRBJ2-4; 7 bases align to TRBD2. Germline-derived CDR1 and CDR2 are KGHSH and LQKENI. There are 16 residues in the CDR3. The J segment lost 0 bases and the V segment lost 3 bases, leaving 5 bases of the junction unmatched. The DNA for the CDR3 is TGTGCCAGCTCACCCCTAGCGGTCCTAGCCAAAAACATTCAGTACTTC. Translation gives CASSPLAVLAKNIQYF.

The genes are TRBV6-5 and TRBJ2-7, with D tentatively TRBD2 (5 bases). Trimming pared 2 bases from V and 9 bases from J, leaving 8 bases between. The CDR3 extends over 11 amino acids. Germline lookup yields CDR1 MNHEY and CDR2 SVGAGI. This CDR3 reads CASSYAGGQYF. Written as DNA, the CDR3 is TGTGCCAGCAGTTACGCGGGCGGGCAGTACTTC.

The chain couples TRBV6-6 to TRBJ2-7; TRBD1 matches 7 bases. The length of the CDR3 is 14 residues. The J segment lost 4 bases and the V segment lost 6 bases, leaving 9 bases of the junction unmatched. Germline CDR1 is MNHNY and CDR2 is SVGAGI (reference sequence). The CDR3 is CASRGTAPSYEQYF. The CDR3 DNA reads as TGTGCCAGCAGGGGGACAGCGCCATCGTACGAGCAGTACTTC.

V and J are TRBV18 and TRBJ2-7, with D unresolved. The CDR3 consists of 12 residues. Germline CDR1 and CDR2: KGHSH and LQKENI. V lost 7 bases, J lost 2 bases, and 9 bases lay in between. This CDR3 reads CASFSETYEQYF. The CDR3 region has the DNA TGTGCCAGCTTCTCAGAGACCTACGAGCAGTACTTC.

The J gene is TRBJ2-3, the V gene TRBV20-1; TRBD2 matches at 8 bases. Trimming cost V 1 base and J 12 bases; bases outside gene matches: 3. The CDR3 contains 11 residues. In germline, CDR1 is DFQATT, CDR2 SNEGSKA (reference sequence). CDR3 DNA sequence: TGCAGTGCTAGAGCGGGAGGGTACCAGTATTTT. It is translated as CSARAGGYQYF.